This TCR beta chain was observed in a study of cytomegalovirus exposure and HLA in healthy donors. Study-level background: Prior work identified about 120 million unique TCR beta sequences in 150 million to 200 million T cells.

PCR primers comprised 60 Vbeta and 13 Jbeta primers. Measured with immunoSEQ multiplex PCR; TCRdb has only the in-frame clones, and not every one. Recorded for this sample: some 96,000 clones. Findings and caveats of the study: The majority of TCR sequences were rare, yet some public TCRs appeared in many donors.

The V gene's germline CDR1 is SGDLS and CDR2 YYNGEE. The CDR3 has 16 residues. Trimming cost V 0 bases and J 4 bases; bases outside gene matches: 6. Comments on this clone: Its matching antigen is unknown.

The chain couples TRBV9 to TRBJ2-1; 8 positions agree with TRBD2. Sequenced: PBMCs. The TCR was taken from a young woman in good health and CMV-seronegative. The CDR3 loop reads CASSVVGGGTYNEQFF. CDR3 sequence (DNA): TGTGCCAGCAGCGTAGTGGGCGGGGGGACTTACAATGAGCAGTTCTTC.